The clone carrying this T cell receptor beta chain was recorded a few times. V gave up 0 bases and J gave up 2 bases; unmatched junction bases: 9. Germline CDR1 is MGHRA and CDR2 is YSYEKL. The CDR3 has 17 amino acids. The data belong to a study of T-cell reconstitution after alpha-beta-depleted transplantation in children. TCRbeta library construction was performed incorporating unique molecular identifiers. A single record per CDR3 protein comes from TCRdb applying MiXCR to the PCR reads. Of a few hundred thousand distinct CDR3 sequences listed, 10% to 15% were seen once; the top ten hold about 2%. The origin of this receptor is a male patient between 10 and 17 years old who had a stem cell transplant for acute myeloid leukemia, so the T cells may come from the graft donor. Sequenced here: PBMCs, mostly from graft donor cells, sampled 360 days after TCRalphabeta/CD19-depleted stem cell transplant. This sequence joins TRBV4-1 and TRBJ2-7; the match to TRBD2 covers 8 bases. The CDR3 DNA sequence: TGCGCCAGCAGCCAAGATTCCCTAGCGGGTATCCCCTACGAGCAGTACTTC. This codes for CASSQDSLAGIPYEQYF.